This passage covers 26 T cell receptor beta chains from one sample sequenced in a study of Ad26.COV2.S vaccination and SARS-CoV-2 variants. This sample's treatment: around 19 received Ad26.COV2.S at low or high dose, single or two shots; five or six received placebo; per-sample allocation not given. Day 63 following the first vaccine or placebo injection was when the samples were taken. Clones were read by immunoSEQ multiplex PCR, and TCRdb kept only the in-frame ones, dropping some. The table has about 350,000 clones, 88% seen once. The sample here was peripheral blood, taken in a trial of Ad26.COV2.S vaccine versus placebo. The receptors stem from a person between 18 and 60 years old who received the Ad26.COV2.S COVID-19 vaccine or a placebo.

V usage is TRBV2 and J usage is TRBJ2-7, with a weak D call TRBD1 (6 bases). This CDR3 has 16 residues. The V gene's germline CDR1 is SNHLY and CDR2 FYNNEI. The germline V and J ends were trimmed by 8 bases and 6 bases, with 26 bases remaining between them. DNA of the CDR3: TGTGCCAGCTCCGCTCCCAGGGGACACTATGTATCCGAGCAGTACTTC. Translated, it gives CASSAPRGHYVSEQYF.

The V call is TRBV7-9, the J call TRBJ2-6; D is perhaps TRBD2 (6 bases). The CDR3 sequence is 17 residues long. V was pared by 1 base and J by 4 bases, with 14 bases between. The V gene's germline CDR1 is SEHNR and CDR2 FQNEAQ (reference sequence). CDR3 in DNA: TGTGCCAGCAGCTTAGGCTTGGGGGGTTCAGGGGCCAACGTCCTGACTTTC. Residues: CASSLGLGGSGANVLTF.

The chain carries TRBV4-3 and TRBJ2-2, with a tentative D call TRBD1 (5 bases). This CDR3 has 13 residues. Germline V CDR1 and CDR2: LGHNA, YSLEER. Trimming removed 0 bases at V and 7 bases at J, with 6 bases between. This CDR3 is CASSQDQGGELFF. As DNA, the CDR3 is TGCGCCAGCAGCCAAGATCAGGGCGGGGAGCTGTTTTTT.

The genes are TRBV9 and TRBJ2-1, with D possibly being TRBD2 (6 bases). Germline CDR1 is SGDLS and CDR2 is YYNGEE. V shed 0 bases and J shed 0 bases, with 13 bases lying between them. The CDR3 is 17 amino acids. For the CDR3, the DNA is TGTGCCAGCAGCGTAGCGTCTAGCGCCAACTCCTACAATGAGCAGTTCTTC. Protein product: CASSVASSANSYNEQFF.

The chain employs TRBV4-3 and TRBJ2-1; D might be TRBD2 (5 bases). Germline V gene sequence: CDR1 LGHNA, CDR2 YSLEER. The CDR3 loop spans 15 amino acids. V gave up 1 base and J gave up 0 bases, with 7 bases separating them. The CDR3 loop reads CASSQGRSSYNEQFF. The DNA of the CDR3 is TGCGCCAGCAGCCAAGGGAGGAGCTCCTACAATGAGCAGTTCTTC.

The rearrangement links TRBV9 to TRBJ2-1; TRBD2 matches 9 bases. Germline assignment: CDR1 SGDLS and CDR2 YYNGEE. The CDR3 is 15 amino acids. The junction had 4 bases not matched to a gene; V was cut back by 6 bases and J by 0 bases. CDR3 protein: CASTRSGSSYNEQFF. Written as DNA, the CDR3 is TGTGCCAGCACCCGTAGCGGGAGCTCCTACAATGAGCAGTTCTTC.

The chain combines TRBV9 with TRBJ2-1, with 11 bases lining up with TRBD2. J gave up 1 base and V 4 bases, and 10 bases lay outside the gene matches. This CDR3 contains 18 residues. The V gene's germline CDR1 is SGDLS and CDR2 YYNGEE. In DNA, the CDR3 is TGTGCCAGCAGCCTACTAGCGGGAGAGTCCAGGTCCTACAATGAGCAGTTCTTC. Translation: CASSLLAGESRSYNEQFF. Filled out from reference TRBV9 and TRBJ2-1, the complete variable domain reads DSGVTQTPKHLITATGQRVTLRCSPRSGDLSVYWYQQSLDQGLQFLIQYYNGEERAKGNILERFSAQQFPDLHSELNLSSLELGDSALYFCASSLLAGESRSYNEQFFGPGTRLTVL.

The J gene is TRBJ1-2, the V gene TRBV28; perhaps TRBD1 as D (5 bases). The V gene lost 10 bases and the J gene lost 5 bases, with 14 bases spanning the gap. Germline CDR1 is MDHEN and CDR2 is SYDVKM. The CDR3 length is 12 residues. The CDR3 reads CAIPGEIYGYTF. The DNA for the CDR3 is TGTGCCATTCCGGGGGAAATTTATGGCTACACCTTC.

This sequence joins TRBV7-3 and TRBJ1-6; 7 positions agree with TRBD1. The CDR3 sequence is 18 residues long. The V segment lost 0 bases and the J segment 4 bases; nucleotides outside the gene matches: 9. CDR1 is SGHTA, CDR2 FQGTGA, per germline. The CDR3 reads CASSLTARGGIYNSPLHF. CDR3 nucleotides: TGTGCCAGCAGCTTAACAGCCAGGGGGGGGATTTATAATTCACCCCTCCACTTT.

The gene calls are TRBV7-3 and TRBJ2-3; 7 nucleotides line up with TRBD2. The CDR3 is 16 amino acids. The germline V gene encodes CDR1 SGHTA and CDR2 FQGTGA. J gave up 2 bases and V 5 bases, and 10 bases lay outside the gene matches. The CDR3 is CASSRLGGVTTDTQYF. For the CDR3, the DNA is TGTGCCAGCAGCCGCCTGGGGGGGGTTACCACAGATACGCAGTATTTT.

The chain's CDR3 is CASSSTGTQETQYF. The CDR3 DNA is TGCGCCAGCAGCAGTACAGGGACCCAAGAGACCCAGTACTTC. This chain joins TRBV5-1 and TRBJ2-5; D possibly corresponds to TRBD1 (6 bases). Germline CDR1 is SGHRS and CDR2 is YFSETQ. There are 14 residues in the CDR3. Trimming removed 4 bases at V and 1 base at J, with 11 bases between.

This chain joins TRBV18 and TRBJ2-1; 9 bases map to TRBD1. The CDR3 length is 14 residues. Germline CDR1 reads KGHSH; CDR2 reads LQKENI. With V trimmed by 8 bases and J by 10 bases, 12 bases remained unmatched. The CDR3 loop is CASVGTGKAGEQFF. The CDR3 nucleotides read TGTGCCAGCGTAGGGACAGGGAAGGCGGGGGAGCAGTTCTTC.

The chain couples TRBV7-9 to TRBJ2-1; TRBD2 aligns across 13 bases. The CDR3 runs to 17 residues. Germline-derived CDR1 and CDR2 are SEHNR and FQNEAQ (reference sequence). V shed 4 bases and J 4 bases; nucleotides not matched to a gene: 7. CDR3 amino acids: CASSSGLAGALYNEQFF. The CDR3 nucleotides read TGTGCCAGCAGCTCTGGACTAGCGGGGGCTCTGTACAATGAGCAGTTCTTC.

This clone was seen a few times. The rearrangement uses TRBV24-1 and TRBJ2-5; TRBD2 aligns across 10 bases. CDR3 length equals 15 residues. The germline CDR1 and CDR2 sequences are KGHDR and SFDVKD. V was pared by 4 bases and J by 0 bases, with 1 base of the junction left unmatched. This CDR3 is CATSDLAGDQETQYF. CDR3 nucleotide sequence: TGTGCCACCAGTGACCTAGCGGGGGACCAAGAGACCCAGTACTTC.

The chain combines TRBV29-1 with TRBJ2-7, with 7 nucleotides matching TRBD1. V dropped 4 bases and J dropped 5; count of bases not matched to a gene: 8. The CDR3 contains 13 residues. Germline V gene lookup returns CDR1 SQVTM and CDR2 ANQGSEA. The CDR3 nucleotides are TGCAGCGTTGGACAGGGATTCGTCCACGAGCAGTACTTC. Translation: CSVGQGFVHEQYF.

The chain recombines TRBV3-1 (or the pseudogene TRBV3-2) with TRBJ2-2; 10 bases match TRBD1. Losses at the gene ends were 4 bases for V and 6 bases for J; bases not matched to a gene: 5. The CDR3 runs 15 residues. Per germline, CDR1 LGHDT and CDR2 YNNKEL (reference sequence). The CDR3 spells CASSRPGTGAGELFF. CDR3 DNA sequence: TGTGCCAGCAGCCGGCCGGGGACAGGGGCCGGGGAGCTGTTTTTT.

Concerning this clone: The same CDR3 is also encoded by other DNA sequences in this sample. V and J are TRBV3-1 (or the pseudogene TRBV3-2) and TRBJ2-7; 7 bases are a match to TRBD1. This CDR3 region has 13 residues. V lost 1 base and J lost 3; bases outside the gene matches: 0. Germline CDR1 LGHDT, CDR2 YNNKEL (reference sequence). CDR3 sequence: CASSQAGGYEQYF. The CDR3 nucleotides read TGTGCCAGCAGCCAAGCAGGGGGCTACGAGCAGTACTTC.

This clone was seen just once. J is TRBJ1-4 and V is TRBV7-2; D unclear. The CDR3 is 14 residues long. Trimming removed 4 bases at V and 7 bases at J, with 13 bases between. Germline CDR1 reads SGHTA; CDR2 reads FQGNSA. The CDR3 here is CASSSILLGEKLFF. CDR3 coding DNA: TGTGCCAGCAGCTCAATCTTACTGGGTGAAAAACTGTTTTTT.

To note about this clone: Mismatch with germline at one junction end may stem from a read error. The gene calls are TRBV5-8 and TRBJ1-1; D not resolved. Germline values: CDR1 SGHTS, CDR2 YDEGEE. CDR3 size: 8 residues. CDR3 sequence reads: CASSTRTF. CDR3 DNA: TGTGCCAGCTCGACGAGGACTTTT.

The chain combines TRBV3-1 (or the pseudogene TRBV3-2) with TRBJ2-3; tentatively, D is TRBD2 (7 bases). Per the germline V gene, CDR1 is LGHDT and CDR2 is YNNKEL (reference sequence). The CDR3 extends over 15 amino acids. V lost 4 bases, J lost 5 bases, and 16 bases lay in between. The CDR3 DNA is TGTGCCAGCAGCCTCCGAGGGGGGGCCATAGATACGCAGTATTTT. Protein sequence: CASSLRGGAIDTQYF.

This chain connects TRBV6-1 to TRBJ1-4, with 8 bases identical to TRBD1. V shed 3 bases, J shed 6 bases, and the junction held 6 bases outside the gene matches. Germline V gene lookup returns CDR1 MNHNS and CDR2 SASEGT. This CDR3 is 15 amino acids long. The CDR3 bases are TGTGCCAGCAGTGAGAACTGGACAGGGTATGAAAAACTGTTTTTT. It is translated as CASSENWTGYEKLFF.

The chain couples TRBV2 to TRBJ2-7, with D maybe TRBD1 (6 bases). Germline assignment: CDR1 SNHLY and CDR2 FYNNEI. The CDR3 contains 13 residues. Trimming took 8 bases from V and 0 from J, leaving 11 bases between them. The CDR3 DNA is TGTGCCAGCCAGGACAGAGACTCCTACGAGCAGTACTTC. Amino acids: CASQDRDSYEQYF.

CDR3 sequence reads: CASSTMGQQQLFF. CDR3 sequence (DNA): TGTGCCAGTAGTACCATGGGACAGCAACAACTGTTTTTT. The J gene is TRBJ1-4, the V gene TRBV19; 7 bases line up with TRBD1. CDR1 is LNHDA and CDR2 is SQIVND in the germline V gene (reference sequence). Trimming took 4 bases from V and 12 from J; bases not matched to a gene: 8. The CDR3 has 13 residues.

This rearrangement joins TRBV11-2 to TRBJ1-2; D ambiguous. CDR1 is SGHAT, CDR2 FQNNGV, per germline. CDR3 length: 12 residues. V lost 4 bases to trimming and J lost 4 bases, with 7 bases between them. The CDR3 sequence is CASSSSLYGYTF. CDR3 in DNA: TGTGCCAGCAGCTCCTCCCTCTATGGCTACACCTTC.

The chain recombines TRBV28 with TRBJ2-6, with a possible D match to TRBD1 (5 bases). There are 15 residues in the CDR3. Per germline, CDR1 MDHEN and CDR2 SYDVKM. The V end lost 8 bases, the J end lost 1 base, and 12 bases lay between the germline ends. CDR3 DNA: TGTGCCAGCGCCATACAGGTTTCTGGGGCCAACGTCCTGACTTTC. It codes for CASAIQVSGANVLTF.

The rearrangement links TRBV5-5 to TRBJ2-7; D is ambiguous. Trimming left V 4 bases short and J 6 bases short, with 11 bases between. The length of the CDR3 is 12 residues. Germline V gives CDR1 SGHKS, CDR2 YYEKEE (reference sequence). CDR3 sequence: CASSPEWTEQYF. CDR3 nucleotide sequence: TGTGCCAGCAGCCCAGAGTGGACCGAGCAGTACTTC.